These 32 T cell receptor beta chains were sequenced from one sample in a study of blood T cell repertoires in COVID-19. Clones were sequenced by immunoSEQ multiplex PCR, and TCRdb holds only the in-frame ones, with some missing. The sample shows 100,000 to 150,000 clones, around 80% of them seen only once. Sequenced material: peripheral blood. These receptors all stem from a man aged 80 or over with active or convalescent COVID-19.

This chain joins TRBV14 and TRBJ1-1; 8 positions match TRBD1. This CDR3 has 14 amino acids. V gave up 1 base and J gave up 5 bases; unmatched junction bases: 3. Germline assignment: CDR1 SGHDN and CDR2 FVKESK. This CDR3 reads CASSQATGGTEAFF. The CDR3 DNA is TGTGCCAGCAGCCAAGCCACAGGGGGTACTGAAGCTTTCTTT. The entire variable domain, with the rest obtained from reference TRBV14 and TRBJ1-1, is as follows: EAGVTQFPSHSVIEKGQTVTLRCDPISGHDNLYWYRRVMGKEIKFLLHFVKESKQDESGMPNNRFLAERTGGTYSTLKVQPAELEDSGVYFCASSQATGGTEAFFGQGTRLTVV.

This clone has only one observation. This sequence joins TRBV19 and TRBJ1-5; weak D call: TRBD1 (5 bases). Germline CDR1 LNHDA, CDR2 SQIVND (reference sequence). Between the trimmed V and J ends, which lost 7 bases and 3 bases, there was a span of 16 bases. The CDR3 is 15 amino acids. The CDR3 region is CASTAGRTSNQPQHF. The DNA for the CDR3 is TGTGCCAGTACCGCGGGACGCACTTCCAATCAGCCCCAGCATTTT.

V is TRBV19 and J is TRBJ2-3; the D is unclear. CDR1 and CDR2 from the germline V gene are LNHDA and SQIVND (reference sequence). CDR3 length: 15 amino acids. The V end lost 3 bases, the J end lost 1 base, and 11 bases lay between the germline ends. CDR3 coding DNA: TGTGCCAGTAGTATCGGCGGCGCCGGCACAGATACGCAGTATTTT. It specifies CASSIGGAGTDTQYF.

This clone showed up just a few times. J is TRBJ2-7 and V is TRBV4-3, with D possibly matching TRBD1 (6 bases). CDR3 length: 14 amino acids. Per germline, CDR1 LGHNA and CDR2 YSLEER. Trimming cost V 2 bases and J 3 bases, with 11 bases left between them. Here the CDR3 DNA reads TGCGCCAGCAGCCAAACGACAGGCCTCTACGAGCAGTACTTC. This sequence encodes CASSQTTGLYEQYF.

The chain uses TRBV19 and TRBJ1-1, with unresolved D. V lost 5 bases, J lost 0 bases, and 16 bases lay in between. Germline V gene sequence: CDR1 LNHDA, CDR2 SQIVND (reference sequence). The CDR3 has 16 residues. CDR3 sequence (DNA): TGTGCCAGTAGTGAAAGTGGGCGTCTTGTGAACACTGAAGCTTTCTTT. Encoded protein: CASSESGRLVNTEAFF.

This clone was counted once. This chain links TRBV2 with TRBJ2-3, with D hard to call. This CDR3 region has 14 residues. Germline CDR1 SNHLY, CDR2 FYNNEI. The V end lost 5 bases, the J end lost 1 base, and 10 bases lay between the germline ends. In DNA, the CDR3 is TGTGCCAGCAGTTCGACTCGGGGCACAGATACGCAGTATTTT. This codes for CASSSTRGTDTQYF.

The chain has TRBV6-5 and TRBJ2-2; D ambiguous. Germline V gene lookup returns CDR1 MNHEY and CDR2 SVGAGI. V was shortened by 7 bases and J by 5 bases, with 8 bases between the two germline ends. The CDR3 sequence is 12 residues long. The CDR3 DNA reads TGTGCCAGCAAGCCTGAAACCGGGGAGCTGTTTTTT. It specifies CASKPETGELFF.

This clone appeared a single time. The gene calls are TRBV6-2 or TRBV6-3 and TRBJ1-3; 7 bases line up with TRBD1. This CDR3 is 13 amino acids long. Germline V CDR1 and CDR2: MNHEY, SVGEGT. V was clipped by 6 bases and J by 9 bases; unmatched bases: 8. CDR3 loop: CASSRGQAPTIYF. Written as DNA, the CDR3 is TGTGCCAGCAGCAGAGGACAGGCGCCCACCATATATTTT.

The chain links TRBV5-1 to TRBJ2-2; D is unresolved. The germline V gene encodes CDR1 SGHRS and CDR2 YFSETQ. This CDR3 comprises 13 residues. V was trimmed by 3 bases and J by 3 bases, leaving 6 bases between them. The CDR3 nucleotides are TGCGCCAGCAGCTCCCGGGACACCGGGGAGCTGTTTTTT. This codes for CASSSRDTGELFF. Based on the CDR3 plus reference TRBV5-1 and TRBJ2-2, the full variable domain is KAGVTQTPRYLIKTRGQQVTLSCSPISGHRSVSWYQQTPGQGLQFLFEYFSETQRNKGNFPGRFSGRQFSNSRSEMNVSTLELGDSALYLCASSSRDTGELFFGEGSRLTVL.

This clone was found once. The V call is TRBV11-2, the J call TRBJ2-4; unclear D gene. Per germline, CDR1 SGHAT and CDR2 FQNNGV. The CDR3 loop spans 18 amino acids. Deletions cut 2 bases from V and 1 base from J, with 18 bases between. The CDR3 loop is CASSLTAEIFGAKNIQYF. The CDR3 bases are TGTGCCAGCAGCTTAACCGCCGAGATTTTCGGGGCCAAAAACATTCAGTACTTC.

The chain joins TRBV18 to TRBJ1-3, with unresolved D. The V and J ends lost 3 bases and 0 bases respectively, with 12 bases between them. This CDR3 has 16 amino acids. Germline V gene sequence: CDR1 KGHSH, CDR2 LQKENI. Here the CDR3 reads CASSPRAPSSGNTIYF. DNA of the CDR3: TGTGCCAGCTCACCGCGGGCCCCTTCCTCTGGAAACACCATATATTTT.

In nucleotides, the CDR3 is TGCGCCAGCAGCTTGGGAACAGCGGGGACCTCCTACGAGCAGTACTTC. It specifies CASSLGTAGTSYEQYF. J is TRBJ2-7 and V is TRBV5-1; the match to TRBD2 covers 7 bases. V dropped 0 bases and J dropped 0; count of bases not matched to a gene: 6. Germline CDR1 and CDR2: SGHRS and YFSETQ. The CDR3 totals 16 residues.

A single count supports this clone. The rearrangement joins TRBV2 to TRBJ1-2; D gene ambiguous. Deletions cut 7 bases from V and 6 bases from J, with 15 bases between. This CDR3 has 13 residues. Germline loops: CDR1 SNHLY, CDR2 FYNNEI. CDR3 bases: TGTGCCAGCACCGCGGGCCTATGGGATGGCTACACCTTC. It encodes CASTAGLWDGYTF.

The rearrangement joins TRBV29-1 to TRBJ2-3; TRBD2 matches at 13 bases. With V trimmed by 6 bases and J by 1 base, 4 bases remained unmatched. Germline lookup yields CDR1 SQVTM and CDR2 ANQGSEA. The CDR3 runs 15 residues. The CDR3 loop reads CSVDGLAGGTDTQYF. The CDR3 nucleotides are TGCAGCGTCGATGGACTAGCGGGGGGCACAGATACGCAGTATTTT.

The chain combines TRBV6-5 with TRBJ1-2; 8 bases map to TRBD1. The CDR3 sequence is 14 residues long. Germline CDR1 MNHEY, CDR2 SVGAGI. After removal of 6 bases from V and 2 bases from J, the junction contained 5 bases not matched to a gene. The CDR3 region has the DNA TGTGCCAGCAGGGACGGGACAGGAAACTATGGCTACACCTTC. As protein: CASRDGTGNYGYTF.

This sequence joins TRBV7-8 and TRBJ1-5, with a tentative D call TRBD1 (5 bases). The CDR3 extends over 14 amino acids. Trimming took 1 base from V and 6 from J, leaving 10 bases between them. Germline values: CDR1 SGHVS, CDR2 FQNEAQ. CDR3 DNA sequence: TGTGCCAGCAGCTTAGGAGGGGAGGGTCAGCCCCAGCATTTT. The encoded protein is CASSLGGEGQPQHF.

This clone was counted only a few times. This chain links TRBV10-3 with TRBJ2-5; D gene ambiguous. This CDR3 spans 13 amino acids. The V end lost 3 bases, the J end lost 4 bases, and 9 bases lay between the germline ends. Looked up from germline, CDR1 is ENHRY and CDR2 is SYGVKD. The CDR3 sequence: CAISDPSGETQYF. The CDR3 DNA reads as TGTGCCATCAGTGACCCATCAGGAGAGACCCAGTACTTC.

The rearrangement links TRBV2 to TRBJ2-1; 8 nucleotides agree with TRBD2. The CDR3 sequence is 13 residues long. V dropped 6 bases and J dropped 4; count of bases not matched to a gene: 2. Germline assignment: CDR1 SNHLY and CDR2 FYNNEI. The CDR3: CASSGGEYNEQFF. The CDR3 DNA follows: TGTGCCAGCAGCGGGGGGGAATACAATGAGCAGTTCTTC.

This chain links TRBV12-3 or TRBV12-4 with TRBJ1-5; no clear D gene. This CDR3 region has 12 residues. V shed 4 bases and J shed 10 bases, with 11 bases lying between them. This CDR3 reads CASSSAPGPQHF. The CDR3 region has the DNA TGTGCCAGCAGTTCCGCCCCGGGACCCCAGCATTTT.

This clone was counted between two and nine times. The V gene is TRBV9, the J gene TRBJ2-7; TRBD2 agrees at 7 bases. V shed 4 bases, J shed 6 bases, and the junction held 10 bases outside the gene matches. The CDR3 has 14 residues. The germline V gene has CDR1 SGDLS and CDR2 YYNGEE. CDR3 sequence: CASSTQGGAGEQYF. The CDR3 nucleotides read TGTGCCAGCAGCACCCAGGGAGGGGCCGGCGAGCAGTACTTC.

CDR3 in amino acids: CASSLSGGGYNEQFF. CDR3 in DNA: TGTGCCAGCAGCTTATCGGGCGGCGGGTACAATGAGCAGTTCTTC. V and J are TRBV7-2 and TRBJ2-1; D may be TRBD2 (5 bases). V was trimmed by 2 bases and J by 4 bases, leaving 12 bases between them. The CDR3 totals 15 residues. Germline V gives CDR1 SGHTA, CDR2 FQGNSA.

V is TRBV6-6 and J is TRBJ1-6; D gene unclear. This CDR3 contains 11 residues. Trimming took 5 bases from V and 14 from J, leaving 10 bases between them. The germline CDR1 and CDR2 sequences are MNHNY and SVGAGI (reference sequence). DNA of the CDR3: TGTGCCAGCAGTCCCGACACGACCCTCCACTTT. Translating it yields CASSPDTTLHF.

This chain connects TRBV7-3 to TRBJ1-2; weak D call: TRBD1 (5 bases). Germline V gene sequence: CDR1 SGHTA, CDR2 FQGTGA. The length of the CDR3 is 15 residues. Trimming stripped 5 bases from V and 2 bases from J, with 15 bases between. The chain's CDR3 is CASSPTNTGNYGYTF. Written as DNA, the CDR3 is TGTGCCAGCAGCCCCACAAATACAGGAAACTATGGCTACACCTTC.

This chain connects TRBV5-6 to TRBJ2-5; 7 bases are a match to TRBD1. The CDR3 extends over 13 amino acids. Germline CDR1 reads SGHDT; CDR2 reads YYEEEE. J gave up 4 bases and V 5 bases, and 5 bases lay outside the gene matches. The CDR3 nucleotides are TGTGCCAGCAGTCGGGACAGCGCAGAGACCCAGTACTTC. Protein: CASSRDSAETQYF.

This rearrangement joins TRBV12-3 or TRBV12-4 to TRBJ1-4; perhaps TRBD1 as D (6 bases). CDR3 size: 12 residues. Trimming pared 6 bases from V and 11 bases from J, leaving 13 bases between. CDR3 in amino acids: CASSFQGIKLFF. CDR3 DNA: TGTGCCAGCAGCTTTCAGGGGATTAAACTGTTTTTT.

The rearrangement links TRBV5-6 to TRBJ2-4; D gene ambiguous. The CDR3 has 13 amino acids. Trimming cost V 4 bases and J 1 base, with 6 bases left between them. Germline V gene sequence: CDR1 SGHDT, CDR2 YYEEEE. The CDR3 is CASSSVAKNIQYF. CDR3 nucleotide sequence: TGTGCCAGCAGCAGCGTGGCCAAAAACATTCAGTACTTC.

This chain links TRBV5-5 with TRBJ2-2, with TRBD1 as a possible D gene (5 bases). This CDR3 is built from 16 residues. Trimming pared 0 bases from V and 4 bases from J, leaving 13 bases between. From germline, CDR1 is SGHKS and CDR2 YYEKEE (reference sequence). The CDR3 DNA reads as TGTGCCAGCAGCTTGGTCCCCGTTGGGGCCACCGGGGAGCTGTTTTTT. It specifies CASSLVPVGATGELFF.

The chain uses TRBV6-2 or TRBV6-3 and TRBJ1-2; D not resolved. Germline values: CDR1 MNHEY, CDR2 SVGEGT. The germline V and J ends were trimmed by 2 bases and 1 base, with 17 bases remaining between them. The CDR3 runs 17 residues. The CDR3 DNA follows: TGTGCCAGCAGTTACGAGTGGTCGGCGGGATTTAACTATGGCTACACCTTC. It yields the protein CASSYEWSAGFNYGYTF.

The chain carries TRBV27 and TRBJ2-5, with D tentatively TRBD1 (6 bases). Germline CDR1 is MNHEY and CDR2 is SMNVEV (reference sequence). CDR3 length: 15 amino acids. Trimming stripped 6 bases from V and 5 bases from J, with 19 bases between. In DNA form, the CDR3 reads TGTGCCAGCAGCGCGGGCGCAGGGGCTTGGGAGACCCAGTACTTC. It encodes CASSAGAGAWETQYF.

The V and J genes are TRBV30 and TRBJ1-2; maybe TRBD1 (6 bases). The CDR3 runs to 12 residues. With 1 base removed from V and 4 bases from J, the gap between germline ends came to 7 bases. Germline CDR1 reads GTSNPN; CDR2 reads SVGIG (reference sequence). CDR3 nucleotide sequence: TGTGCCTGGAGTGCAGGGGTCTATGGCTACACCTTC. Its translation: CAWSAGVYGYTF.

This chain links TRBV10-3 with TRBJ2-7, with D hard to call. Germline CDR1 ENHRY, CDR2 SYGVKD. Trimming stripped 2 bases from V and 7 bases from J, with 18 bases between. There are 15 residues in the CDR3. CDR3 loop: CAISEGRGGYDEQYF. Here the CDR3 DNA reads TGTGCCATCAGTGAGGGTCGAGGCGGATATGATGAGCAGTACTTC.

The CDR3: CASSPPGAGNTIYF. For the CDR3, the DNA is TGTGCCAGCAGCCCCCCGGGGGCTGGAAACACCATATATTTT. J is TRBJ1-3 and V is TRBV9, with D maybe TRBD1 (5 bases). The length of the CDR3 is 14 residues. Trimming removed 4 bases at V and 2 bases at J, with 10 bases between. Germline-derived CDR1 and CDR2 are SGDLS and YYNGEE.